A selection of T cell receptor beta chains follows, all from one sample in a study of blood T cell repertoires in COVID-19. This table comes from immunoSEQ multiplex PCR, and its TCRdb copy is limited to in-frame clones, with some not included. This sample has some 300,000 clones, with around 87% found just once. The specimen sequenced was peripheral blood. These TCRs come from a woman aged 40 to 50 with COVID-19, enrolled during active disease. Both conserved end residues are part of each CDR3. D genes are given only for firm matches. The size of a clone is reported for some rows only, either as once, few or many, or as a class for expanded clones.

v_call	j_call	clone_size	d_call	cdr3_aa	cdr3_nt
TRBV6-1	TRBJ1-1	-	-	CASSESGRTEAFF	TGTGCCAGCAGTGAATCAGGGAGGACTGAAGCTTTCTTT
TRBV28	TRBJ1-5	-	-	CASSRHQGNSNQPQHF	TGTGCCAGCAGTCGTCACCAGGGCAATAGCAATCAGCCCCAGCATTTT
TRBV28	TRBJ1-2	once	-	CASSPGQGRVYGYTF	TGTGCCAGCAGCCCCGGGCAGGGGAGGGTTTATGGCTACACCTTC
TRBV14	TRBJ1-1	-	-	CASSQDLNTEAFF	TGTGCCAGCAGCCAAGACCTCAACACTGAAGCTTTCTTT
TRBV29-1	TRBJ1-5	-	TRBD1	CSGHPGQGSQPQHF	TGCAGCGGTCACCCGGGACAGGGGAGTCAGCCCCAGCATTTT
TRBV3-1/TRBV3-2	TRBJ2-1	once	TRBD2	CASSPDGGGLASYNEQFF	TGTGCCAGCAGCCCCGACGGGGGGGGACTAGCGTCCTACAATGAGCAGTTCTTC
TRBV5-5	TRBJ2-3	once	TRBD2	CASSLWPSGGPGGTDTQYF	TGTGCCAGCAGCTTGTGGCCTAGCGGGGGGCCGGGGGGCACAGATACGCAGTATTTT
TRBV25-1	TRBJ2-1	-	TRBD1	CASSEDRDSYNEQFF	TGTGCCAGCAGTGAGGACAGGGATTCCTACAATGAGCAGTTCTTC
TRBV7-9	TRBJ2-6	-	TRBD1	CASSSGTGAGANVLTF	TGTGCCAGCAGCTCTGGGACAGGGGCTGGGGCCAACGTCCTGACTTTC
TRBV5-1	TRBJ2-3	-	-	CASSLTRGTDTQYF	TGCGCCAGCAGCTTGACCAGGGGCACAGATACGCAGTATTTT
TRBV27	TRBJ1-5	-	TRBD1	CASSLKTGVQPQHF	TGTGCCAGCAGTTTGAAGACAGGGGTCCAGCCCCAGCATTTT
TRBV7-2	TRBJ2-1	-	-	CASSLDDSGRQFF	TGTGCCAGCAGCTTAGATGACAGTGGGCGGCAGTTCTTC
TRBV10-3	TRBJ2-3	once	-	CAISVGHTDTQYF	TGTGCCATCAGTGTGGGACACACAGATACGCAGTATTTT
TRBV28	TRBJ2-7	-	TRBD1	CASSAPGQGSYEQYF	TGTGCCAGCAGTGCTCCGGGACAGGGGTCATACGAGCAGTACTTC
TRBV5-1	TRBJ2-2	-	TRBD2	CASSLRTGGSNTGELFF	TGCGCCAGCAGCTTACGGACGGGAGGTTCTAACACCGGGGAGCTGTTTTTT
TRBV7-2	TRBJ1-5	-	-	CASSRGLTNQPQHF	TGTGCCAGCAGCCGGGGACTGACTAATCAGCCCCAGCATTTT
TRBV28	TRBJ1-6	-	-	CASSHRRSYNSPLHF	TGTGCCAGCAGCCACAGGCGCTCCTATAATTCACCCCTCCACTTT
TRBV29-1	TRBJ2-7	-	TRBD2	CSAGLTAHEQYF	TGCAGCGCGGGACTAACCGCCCACGAGCAGTACTTC
TRBV9	TRBJ2-1	-	-	CASSVSGNTYNEQFF	TGTGCCAGCAGCGTTTCAGGGAATACCTACAATGAGCAGTTCTTC
TRBV16	TRBJ1-2	once	-	CASRTTGPNYGYTF	TGTGCCAGCAGGACAACAGGGCCTAACTATGGCTACACCTTC
TRBV28	TRBJ1-2	few	-	CASSLTVYGYTF	TGTGCCAGCAGCCTAACAGTCTATGGCTACACCTTC
TRBV5-4	TRBJ2-7	-	TRBD1	CASSLRQGSPYEQYF	TGTGCCAGCAGCTTGCGACAGGGGTCCCCTTACGAGCAGTACTTC
TRBV19	TRBJ1-5	few	-	CASSIAGSNQPQHF	TGTGCCAGTAGTATTGCAGGGAGCAATCAGCCCCAGCATTTT
TRBV7-9	TRBJ1-1	-	-	CASSLGSGVNTEAFF	TGTGCCAGCAGCTTAGGGTCCGGGGTTAACACTGAAGCTTTCTTT
TRBV7-2	TRBJ1-5	-	-	CASSLVKGLSQPQHF	TGTGCCAGCAGCTTAGTTAAGGGGCTAAGCCAGCCCCAGCATTTT
TRBV30	TRBJ1-2	-	-	CAWSALQGGYTF	TGTGCCTGGAGTGCCCTCCAGGGAGGCTACACCTTC
TRBV28	TRBJ2-7	-	-	CASSFQEGMGSEQYF	TGTGCCAGCAGTTTTCAGGAGGGAATGGGAAGCGAGCAGTACTTC
TRBV5-1	TRBJ1-1	-	-	CASRSRTENTEAFF	TGCGCCAGCAGGTCTCGGACAGAGAACACTGAAGCTTTCTTT
TRBV4-1	TRBJ2-7	-	-	CASSQDLTVYYEQYF	TGCGCCAGCAGCCAAGATCTGACAGTATACTACGAGCAGTACTTC
TRBV15	TRBJ2-5	-	TRBD2	CATGRTAGEETQYF	TGTGCCACCGGACGTACAGCGGGGGAAGAGACCCAGTACTTC
TRBV5-1	TRBJ2-7	-	TRBD1	CASSLGGTGDPRAQYF	TGCGCCAGCAGCTTGGGCGGGACAGGTGACCCCCGGGCGCAGTACTTC
TRBV10-3	TRBJ2-1	-	-	CAISVPGQGDNEQFF	TGTGCCATCAGTGTGCCGGGTCAGGGCGACAATGAGCAGTTCTTC
TRBV27	TRBJ1-5	-	TRBD1	CASRKTGTGINQPQHF	TGTGCCAGCAGGAAAACCGGGACAGGGATCAATCAGCCCCAGCATTTT
TRBV5-1	TRBJ2-7	-	TRBD2	CASRRAAGAYEQYF	TGCGCCAGCCGCCGGGCGGCGGGAGCCTACGAGCAGTACTTC
TRBV6-6	TRBJ1-4	-	-	CASSYPGRGNEKLFF	TGTGCCAGCAGTTACCCTGGAAGGGGGAATGAAAAACTGTTTTTT
TRBV7-2	TRBJ1-2	-	-	CASSLTAGVLGYTF	TGTGCCAGCAGCTTAACTGCGGGGGTGTTGGGCTACACCTTC
TRBV18	TRBJ1-4	few	-	CASSRGANEKLFF	TGTGCCAGCTCACGGGGGGCTAATGAAAAACTGTTTTTT
TRBV5-1	TRBJ1-1	-	-	CASSSQGHAEAFF	TGCGCCAGCAGCTCACAGGGCCACGCCGAAGCTTTCTTT
TRBV19	TRBJ1-1	-	TRBD1	CASSKTGVNTEAFF	TGTGCCAGTAGTAAGACAGGGGTCAACACTGAAGCTTTCTTT
TRBV6-6	TRBJ1-1	-	-	CASSLSLTGRNTEAFF	TGTGCCAGCAGTTTGTCCCTTACAGGACGGAACACTGAAGCTTTCTTT
TRBV27	TRBJ1-2	-	-	CASSPRGYYGYTF	TGTGCCAGCAGTCCCAGGGGTTACTATGGCTACACCTTC
TRBV7-2	TRBJ2-7	-	TRBD2	CASSELAGVGEQYF	TGTGCCAGCAGCGAACTAGCGGGAGTGGGCGAGCAGTACTTC
TRBV4-2	TRBJ2-3	-	-	CASSQEREDTQYF	TGTGCCAGCAGCCAAGAACGAGAAGATACGCAGTATTTT
TRBV3-1/TRBV3-2	TRBJ2-5	-	TRBD2	CASSQAASGRQETQYF	TGTGCCAGCAGCCAAGCGGCTAGCGGGAGGCAAGAGACCCAGTACTTC
TRBV4-3	TRBJ1-4	-	-	CASSNRRGGGTNEKLFF	TGCGCCAGCAGCAACCGGAGGGGGGGAGGAACTAATGAAAAACTGTTTTTT
TRBV6-2/TRBV6-3	TRBJ2-7	-	-	CASSYYSGAYEQYF	TGTGCCAGCAGTTATTATAGCGGCGCCTACGAGCAGTACTTC
TRBV12-5	TRBJ1-5	-	TRBD1	CASGLWTGNQPQHF	TGTGCTAGTGGTTTGTGGACAGGTAATCAGCCCCAGCATTTT
TRBV7-2	TRBJ1-1	-	TRBD1	CASSYRQGITEAFF	TGTGCCAGCAGCTATCGACAGGGGATAACTGAAGCTTTCTTT
TRBV13	TRBJ2-7	-	TRBD1	CASSSLKDRTGDSYEQYF	TGTGCCAGCAGCAGCCTTAAGGATAGGACAGGGGACTCCTACGAGCAGTACTTC
TRBV10-3	TRBJ1-5	-	TRBD1	CAISEAGQGYQPQHF	TGTGCCATCAGTGAGGCGGGACAGGGCTATCAGCCCCAGCATTTT
TRBV15	TRBJ1-5	-	TRBD1	CATSGQGHQPQHF	TGTGCCACCAGCGGACAGGGTCATCAGCCCCAGCATTTT